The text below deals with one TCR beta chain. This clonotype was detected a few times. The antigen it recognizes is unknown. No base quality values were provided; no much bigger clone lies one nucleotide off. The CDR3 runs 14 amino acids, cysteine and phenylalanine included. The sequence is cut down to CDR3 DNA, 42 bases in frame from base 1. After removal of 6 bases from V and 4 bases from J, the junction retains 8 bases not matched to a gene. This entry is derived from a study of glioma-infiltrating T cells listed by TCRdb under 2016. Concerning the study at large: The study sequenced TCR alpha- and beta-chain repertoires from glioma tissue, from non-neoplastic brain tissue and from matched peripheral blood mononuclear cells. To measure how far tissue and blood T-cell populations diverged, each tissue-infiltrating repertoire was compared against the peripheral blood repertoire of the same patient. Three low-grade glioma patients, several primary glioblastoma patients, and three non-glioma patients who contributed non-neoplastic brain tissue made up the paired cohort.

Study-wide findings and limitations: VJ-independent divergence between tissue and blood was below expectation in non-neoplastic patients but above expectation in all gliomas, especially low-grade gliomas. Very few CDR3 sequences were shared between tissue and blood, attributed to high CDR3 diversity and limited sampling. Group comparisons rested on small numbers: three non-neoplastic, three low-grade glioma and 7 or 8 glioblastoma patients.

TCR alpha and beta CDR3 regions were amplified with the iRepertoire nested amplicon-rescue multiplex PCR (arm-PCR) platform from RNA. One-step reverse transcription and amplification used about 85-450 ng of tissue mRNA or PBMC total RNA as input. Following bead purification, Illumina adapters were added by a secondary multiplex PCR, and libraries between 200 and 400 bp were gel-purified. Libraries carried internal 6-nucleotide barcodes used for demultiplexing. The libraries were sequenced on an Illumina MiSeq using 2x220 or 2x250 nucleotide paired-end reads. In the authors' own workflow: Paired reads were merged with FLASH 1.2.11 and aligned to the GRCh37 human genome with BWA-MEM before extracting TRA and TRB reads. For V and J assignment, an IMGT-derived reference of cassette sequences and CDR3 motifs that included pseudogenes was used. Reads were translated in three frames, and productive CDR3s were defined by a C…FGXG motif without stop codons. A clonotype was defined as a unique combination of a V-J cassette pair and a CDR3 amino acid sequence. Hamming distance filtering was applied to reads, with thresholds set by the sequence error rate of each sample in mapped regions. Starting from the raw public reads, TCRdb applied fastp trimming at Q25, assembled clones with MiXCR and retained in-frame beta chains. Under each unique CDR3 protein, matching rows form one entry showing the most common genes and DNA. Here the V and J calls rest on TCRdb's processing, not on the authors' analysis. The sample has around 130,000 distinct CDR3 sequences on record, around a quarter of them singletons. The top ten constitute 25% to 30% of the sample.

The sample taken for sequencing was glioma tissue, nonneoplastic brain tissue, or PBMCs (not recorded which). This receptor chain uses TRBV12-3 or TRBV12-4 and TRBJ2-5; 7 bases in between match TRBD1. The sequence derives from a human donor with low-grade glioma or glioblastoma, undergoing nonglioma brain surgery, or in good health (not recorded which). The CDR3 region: CASSHRQGGETQYF. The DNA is TGTGCCAGCAGCCACCGACAGGGCGGAGAGACCCAGTACTTC.